This is a list of T cell receptor beta chains from one sample in a study of CD8 T cells in ankylosing spondylitis. TCRdb ran MiXCR on the 5' RACE reads and lists one entry per CDR3 protein. The table lists roughly 200,000 distinct CDR3 sequences, around a quarter of them singletons. Sequences were obtained from blood, either unsorted or a sorted T cell fraction (not recorded which). The receptors were sampled from a male donor with ankylosing spondylitis or in good health (not recorded which). CDR3s include the opening cysteine and the closing phenylalanine or tryptophan. The D gene is left open where the match is weak. Some rows have no size entry. The others give once, few or many, or a class for an expanded clone.

CDR3nt,CDR3aa,d_gene,abundance,v_gene,j_gene
TGCGCCAGCAGCGAATTAACCGCAGATACGCAGTATTTT,CASSELTADTQYF,-,few,TRBV5-1,TRBJ2-3
TGCAGTGCTAGAGCTGGCAGGGAAATGCAGCCCCAGCATTTT,CSARAGREMQPQHF,-,-,TRBV20-1,TRBJ1-5
TGCAGCGTTGAACGGGGAAAAATTGGGACCCAGTACTTC,CSVERGKIGTQYF,-,-,TRBV29-1,TRBJ2-5
TGCGCCAGCAGCCCCGGACAGAGCACAGATACGCAGTATTTT,CASSPGQSTDTQYF,-,many,TRBV5-1,TRBJ2-3
TGTGCCAGCAACCGGGGGAGTGACCAGCCCCAGCATTTT,CASNRGSDQPQHF,-,many,TRBV5-6,TRBJ1-5
TGTGCCAGCAGTTTGGCTAGCGGGTCTATCCGCAATGGCGAGCAGTACTTC,CASSLASGSIRNGEQYF,TRBD2,-,TRBV12-3/TRBV12-4,TRBJ2-7
TGTGCCAGCAGTCCCGGGACAGGCGACGCCTATGGCTACACCTTC,CASSPGTGDAYGYTF,TRBD1,-,TRBV12-3/TRBV12-4,TRBJ1-2
TGCGCCAGCAGCCTGCCAGGCGTAGACACTGAAGCTTTCTTT,CASSLPGVDTEAFF,-,few,TRBV5-1,TRBJ1-1
TGCAGTGCTAGAGAAGGGGGCGCGGGTGAAAAACTGTTTTTT,CSAREGGAGEKLFF,TRBD1,few,TRBV20-1,TRBJ1-4
TGCAGTGCTAGAGAGCCACCGAGGCTCTCTGGGGCCAACGTCCTGACTTTC,CSAREPPRLSGANVLTF,-,-,TRBV20-1,TRBJ2-6
TGCAGCGTTGGAGGAGGATACAATGAGCAGTTCTTC,CSVGGGYNEQFF,-,few,TRBV29-1,TRBJ2-1
TGTGCCACCGCCGGGGGGTCCTACGAGCAGTACTTC,CATAGGSYEQYF,TRBD2,many,TRBV10-3,TRBJ2-7
TGTGCCAGCAGCTTCGTTAGCGGGAGTGTCGCAGATACGCAGTATTTT,CASSFVSGSVADTQYF,TRBD2,many,TRBV7-9,TRBJ2-3
TGCAGCGTTGAAACTAGCGGGAGAGGCGTTGAGCAGTTCTTC,CSVETSGRGVEQFF,TRBD2,few,TRBV29-1,TRBJ2-1
TGCGCCAGCAGCTTGGGGGAAGGGCTGCACATTCAGTACTTC,CASSLGEGLHIQYF,-,few,TRBV5-1,TRBJ2-4
TGCAGTGCTATCCCCCGGACGGTCTACTACGAGCAGTACTTC,CSAIPRTVYYEQYF,-,once,TRBV20-1,TRBJ2-7
TGCAGTGCTAGAACTAGCGGGATGTTTTTGGCCAAAAACATTCAGTACTTC,CSARTSGMFLAKNIQYF,TRBD2,many,TRBV20-1,TRBJ2-4
TGCAGCGTTGAAGATATTCCGCTTCGGCTAGCGGGGCAAGAGACCCAGTACTTC,CSVEDIPLRLAGQETQYF,TRBD2,-,TRBV29-1,TRBJ2-5
TGTGCCAGCAGGAAGGGGGGGGACTCCTACGAGCAGTACTTC,CASRKGGDSYEQYF,-,many,TRBV12-3/TRBV12-4,TRBJ2-7
TGTGCCAGCAGCTCCCCCCTCGAGCAGTACTTC,CASSSPLEQYF,-,many,TRBV11-1,TRBJ2-7
TGTGCCAGCACCATCAGCGGGTCCTACAATGAGCAGTTCTTC,CASTISGSYNEQFF,-,-,TRBV11-2,TRBJ2-1
TGTGCCAGCAGAAAGGGGACCGGGGAGCTGTTTTTT,CASRKGTGELFF,-,many,TRBV12-3/TRBV12-4,TRBJ2-2
TGTGCCAGCAGCCGTGGTATGAGCAATCAGCCCCAGCATTTT,CASSRGMSNQPQHF,-,-,TRBV12-3/TRBV12-4,TRBJ1-5
TGTGCCAGCAGTTCGCCCTATGGCTACACCTTC,CASSSPYGYTF,-,-,TRBV12-3/TRBV12-4,TRBJ1-2
TGTGCCAGCAGTTATGCGGACAGGGGGCTAGGAAATGAGCAGTTCTTC,CASSYADRGLGNEQFF,TRBD1,-,TRBV6-2/TRBV6-3,TRBJ2-1
TGCGCCAGCAGCTTGGTTCCAAGCGGTAGCTCCTACAATGAGCAGTTCTTC,CASSLVPSGSSYNEQFF,-,many,TRBV5-1,TRBJ2-1
TGCGCCAGCAGCTTGGGGACAGGGGGTACTCAGCCCCAGCATTTT,CASSLGTGGTQPQHF,TRBD1,-,TRBV5-1,TRBJ1-5
TGCAGTGCTGACTTAGCGGGGGTCTACAATGAGCAGTTCTTC,CSADLAGVYNEQFF,TRBD2,many,TRBV20-1,TRBJ2-1
TGTGCCAGCAGCCAGAAAGGGACAGCTAGCACAGATACGCAGTATTTT,CASSQKGTASTDTQYF,TRBD1,-,TRBV3-1,TRBJ2-3
TGTGCCAGCAGCAGTAGCGGGATGCGCGATGAGCAGTTCTTC,CASSSSGMRDEQFF,TRBD2,many,TRBV12-3/TRBV12-4,TRBJ2-1
TGTGCCAGCAGCTTAGATAGGCCCATGAACACCGGGGAGCTGTTTTTT,CASSLDRPMNTGELFF,-,many,TRBV11-2,TRBJ2-2
TGTGCCAGCAGCTTGCTAGCGGGAGGTAATGAGCAGTTCTTC,CASSLLAGGNEQFF,TRBD2,many,TRBV5-5,TRBJ2-1
TGCAGTGCTAGAGAGTCGAGGGGGCACGCAGATACGCAGTATTTT,CSARESRGHADTQYF,TRBD1,-,TRBV20-1,TRBJ2-3
TGCAGCGTGGGACAGGGGTTAGGAGAGACCCAGTACTTC,CSVGQGLGETQYF,TRBD1,few,TRBV29-1,TRBJ2-5
TGCGCCAGCAGCTTGGACAGGCCCGCCGGGGAGCTGTTTTTT,CASSLDRPAGELFF,-,many,TRBV5-1,TRBJ2-2
TGCAGTGCTAGGGACGACAATGAGCAGTTCTTC,CSARDDNEQFF,-,many,TRBV20-1,TRBJ2-1
TGTGCCAGCAGCCGCAGGGACTACGAGCAGTACTTC,CASSRRDYEQYF,-,many,TRBV3-1,TRBJ2-7
TGCGCCAGCAGACCCCAGGGACTGAACACAGATACGCAGTATTTT,CASRPQGLNTDTQYF,-,many,TRBV5-1,TRBJ2-3
TGCAGCGTGGCGGGACTAGCGGCACACGAGCAGTACTTC,CSVAGLAAHEQYF,TRBD2,many,TRBV29-1,TRBJ2-7
TGCAGTGCTAGAGAAGGGAGCTCCTATAATTCACCCCTCCACTTT,CSAREGSSYNSPLHF,-,-,TRBV20-1,TRBJ1-6
TGCAGTGCTAGAGATGGAGGAGGACGGTGGGGGAATGAGCAGTTCTTC,CSARDGGGRWGNEQFF,-,-,TRBV20-1,TRBJ2-1
TGTGCCAGCAGACAGGGGGAAGTGAATAATTCACCCCTCCACTTT,CASRQGEVNNSPLHF,TRBD1,few,TRBV6-1,TRBJ1-6
TGCGCCAGCAGCTTGGGAGCCGCTTCCCAGCCCCAGCATTTT,CASSLGAASQPQHF,-,many,TRBV5-1,TRBJ1-5
TGTGCCAGCAGCTTGCGGGCCGAGGGGTCAAGCAATCAGCCCCAGCATTTT,CASSLRAEGSSNQPQHF,-,-,TRBV5-6,TRBJ1-5
TGTGCCAGCAGTCCCGGGACTAGCGGGAGCAATGAGCAGTTCTTC,CASSPGTSGSNEQFF,TRBD2,-,TRBV6-1,TRBJ2-1
TGTGCCAGCAAAACAGAGTATAGCAATCAGCCCCAGCATTTT,CASKTEYSNQPQHF,-,-,TRBV6-1,TRBJ1-5
TGTGCCATCAGTGACAGGACAGTTTTGAACACTGAAGCTTTCTTT,CAISDRTVLNTEAFF,-,-,TRBV10-3,TRBJ1-1
TGCAGTGCTCCGCGGCCTAGCCCCCTGGACAATGAGCAGTTCTTC,CSAPRPSPLDNEQFF,-,-,TRBV20-1,TRBJ2-1
TGTGCCATCAGTGAGGGTAACATTCAGTACTTC,CAISEGNIQYF,-,many,TRBV10-3,TRBJ2-4
TGTGCCAGCATGGACAGGAGCTATAACTATGGCTACACCTTC,CASMDRSYNYGYTF,TRBD1,few,TRBV6-2/TRBV6-3,TRBJ1-2
TGCAGCGCCTACGAGGACGGCTATGGCTACACCTTC,CSAYEDGYGYTF,-,many,TRBV29-1,TRBJ1-2
TGCGCCAGCAGCCAAGTGGAGGGCGGGAGGGCAGATACGCAGTATTTT,CASSQVEGGRADTQYF,TRBD2,many,TRBV4-1,TRBJ2-3
TGTGCCAGCAGTTCGGACCAATACACCGGGGAGCTGTTTTTT,CASSSDQYTGELFF,-,-,TRBV6-5,TRBJ2-2